Listed below are T cell receptor beta chains from one sample, sequenced in a study of cytomegalovirus exposure and HLA in healthy donors. The table came from immunoSEQ multiplex PCR; TCRdb's copy has only in-frame clones and leaves some out. The sample contains about 150,000 clones, 75% to 85% of which appear only once. The sequenced sample was PBMCs. The receptors were sampled from a female donor in good health and CMV-seropositive. The CDR3 runs from the conserved cysteine through the conserved F or W. The D gene is left open where the match is weak. The size of a clone is reported for some rows only, either as once, few or many, or as a class for expanded clones.

cdr3_nt: TGTGCCAGCAGCTTGGCGTCTAGCGGGAGGGCCACAGATACGCAGTATTTT; cdr3_aa: CASSLASSGRATDTQYF; j_call: TRBJ2-3; d_call: TRBD2; clone_size: once; v_call: TRBV5-6
cdr3_nt: TGTGCCAGCTCACCAACCCTACCTAGCGGGGGCCTTTACGAGCAGTACTTC; cdr3_aa: CASSPTLPSGGLYEQYF; j_call: TRBJ2-7; d_call: TRBD2; clone_size: -; v_call: TRBV18
cdr3_nt: TGTGCCAGCAGCTTGGTAGCGGCCAGGATATCAATGGAGCAGTTCTTC; cdr3_aa: CASSLVAARISMEQFF; j_call: TRBJ2-1; d_call: -; clone_size: few; v_call: TRBV5-6
cdr3_nt: TGCGCCAGCAGCTTTCTAGCGGGAGGGCCCAATGAGCAGTTCTTC; cdr3_aa: CASSFLAGGPNEQFF; j_call: TRBJ2-1; d_call: TRBD2; clone_size: -; v_call: TRBV5-1
cdr3_nt: TGTGCCAGCAGCTCGGCCTACGAGCAGTACTTC; cdr3_aa: CASSSAYEQYF; j_call: TRBJ2-7; d_call: -; clone_size: -; v_call: TRBV7-9
cdr3_nt: TGTGCCAGCAGTTTAAGACAGGGATTCGGGACCGGGGAGCTGTTTTTT; cdr3_aa: CASSLRQGFGTGELFF; j_call: TRBJ2-2; d_call: TRBD1; clone_size: few; v_call: TRBV28
cdr3_nt: TGTGCCAGCAGCTTGGTACAGGGGGCGCCTACTAATGAAAAACTGTTTTTT; cdr3_aa: CASSLVQGAPTNEKLFF; j_call: TRBJ1-4; d_call: TRBD1; clone_size: once; v_call: TRBV5-6
cdr3_nt: TGTGCCAGCAGCTTGAGCACAGGGAACGAGCAGTACTTC; cdr3_aa: CASSLSTGNEQYF; j_call: TRBJ2-7; d_call: -; clone_size: few; v_call: TRBV7-7
cdr3_nt: TGTGCCAGCAGGCCTATCAGGCAGGGCCAAATCAACAATCAGCCCCAGCATTTT; cdr3_aa: CASRPIRQGQINNQPQHF; j_call: TRBJ1-5; d_call: -; clone_size: -; v_call: TRBV25-1
cdr3_nt: TGTGCCAGCAGCACCCAGACCGGGACAGCAACAGATACGCAGTATTTT; cdr3_aa: CASSTQTGTATDTQYF; j_call: TRBJ2-3; d_call: TRBD1; clone_size: -; v_call: TRBV9